This T cell receptor (beta chain) was recorded in a study of siplizumab effects on memory and regulatory T cells (dated by TCRdb to the late 2010s). A note on the overall study: The effect of the anti-CD2 antibody siplizumab on alloreactive T-cell subsets was examined in allogeneic mixed lymphocyte reactions constructed from human PBMCs. What the work shows at the level of the full study, not this receptor alone: The suppressive function of proliferating Tregs from siplizumab cultures was not functionally confirmed. Unstimulated naive T cells appeared to be more diverse than memory T cells, and naive cells seemed to make a substantial contribution to the alloresponse. Among mappable alloreactive CD4+ clones, an average Treg-derived fraction of roughly 71% was observed with siplizumab, compared with roughly 27% in control reactions. Siplizumab significantly lowered the cumulative frequency of alloreactive sequences that could be traced to unstimulated CD4+ memory T cells. For roughly 75-96% of proliferating CD4+ or CD8+ clones, no naive or memory phenotype could be assigned. Because sequences at frequencies below about 10^-5 were poorly captured, only a minor fraction of alloreactive clones could be mapped back to unstimulated subsets.

Libraries came from the immunoSEQ multiplex PCR assay. Roughly 9.8 x 10^4 TCR templates per sample were assayed on the deep sequencing platform. Genomic DNA extracted from sorted T cells was used for TCRbeta CDR3 sequencing. The paper's processing steps were these. Clonal analysis of TCRbeta CDR3 data was done in the R programming language. Comparing unstimulated samples against CFSE-low samples taken after the reaction was how alloreactive CD4+ and CD8+ clones were defined. Regulatory or non-regulatory origin of alloreactive CD4+ clones was assigned by matching sequences to the sorted unstimulated Treg and non-Treg repertoires. Sourced from immuneACCESS, this table was stored by TCRdb with only in-frame sequences that have V and J called. A share of the clones is absent; for the studies checked, an unresolved V gene accounts for under half, and the remainder has no known explanation. From that table come the V and J calls and clone size; the DNA was used to work out D and trimming. In all, the sample holds roughly 92,000 clones, and just under 95% of those were seen once. The ten largest clones take up about 1.5% of the sample.

Concerning this clone: What antigen it recognizes has not been identified. No quality values exist for individual bases; no much larger clone is one base distant.

The V and J ends are trimmed by 0 bases and 3 bases, leaving 24 bases between them. The germline V gene yields LGHNA for CDR1 and YNFKEQ for CDR2. Its CDR3 holds 19 amino acids, cysteine through phenylalanine. The only DNA kept is the CDR3, 57 bases in frame from the first base. Sorted unstimulated T cells and proliferating T cells recovered from mixed lymphocyte reactions were subjected to TCRbeta CDR3 sequencing. Fresh whole blood from nine to eleven HLA-typed healthy donors was used to isolate PBMCs. To map where alloreactive clones came from, unstimulated CD4+ non-regulatory T cells were FACS-sorted.

The sequence was obtained from a human donor in good health. The chain employs TRBV4-2 and TRBJ2-7; TRBD2 might be the D gene, on 6 matching bases. Source material: non-Treg CD4+ T cells sorted from blood. What the cell subset or site label conveys for this sample: FACS-sorted unstimulated CD4+ non-regulatory T cells. The CDR3 amino acid sequence is: CASSQDWGRSRRIGYEQYF. The DNA reads TGTGCCAGCAGCCAAGATTGGGGGAGGAGTCGTCGGATCGGCTACGAGCAGTACTTC.